These 18 T cell receptor beta chains were all obtained from the same sample, sequenced in a study of PD-L1 blockade in urothelial cancer. Repertoires were generated with immunoSEQ multiplex PCR, while TCRdb's copy carries only in-frame clones and drops some. The sample lists about 100,000 clones; approximately 90% were seen once. This specimen was PBMCs, taken around atezolizumab (anti-PD-L1) treatment. These receptor sequences come from a woman of 80 years or more with urothelial cancer.

The chain combines TRBV6-1 with TRBJ1-4, with a possible D match to TRBD1 (6 bases). There are 14 residues in the CDR3. Germline V gene data show CDR1 as MNHNS and CDR2 as SASEGT. Trimming took 7 bases from V and 7 from J, leaving 16 bases between them. The CDR3 nucleotides read TGTGCCAGCATCACCGGGGGGGCGGGTGAAAAACTGTTTTTT. Translated, it gives CASITGGAGEKLFF.

V is TRBV2 and J is TRBJ2-2; D gene uncertain. The V end lost 6 bases, the J end lost 5 bases, and 10 bases lay between the germline ends. Germline V gene sequence: CDR1 SNHLY, CDR2 FYNNEI. This CDR3 is built from 13 residues. CDR3 nucleotides: TGTGCCAGCAGCCCCGCCGGGACCGGGGAGCTGTTTTTT. It translates to CASSPAGTGELFF.

The rearrangement joins TRBV27 to TRBJ2-2; 7 bases map to TRBD2. The V gene's germline CDR1 is MNHEY and CDR2 SMNVEV (reference sequence). This CDR3 spans 16 amino acids. V shed 8 bases, J shed 4 bases, and the junction held 13 bases outside the gene matches. The CDR3 DNA sequence: TGTGCCAGCGGATTCTTGGGAGGGGTAGGCACCGGGGAGCTGTTTTTT. Its protein is CASGFLGGVGTGELFF.

The chain recombines TRBV7-6 with TRBJ1-4; 8 bases match TRBD1. Germline V gene sequence: CDR1 SGHVS, CDR2 FNYEAQ. Unmatched junction bases numbered 5, after V lost 5 bases and J lost 6 bases. The CDR3 consists of 14 residues. The CDR3 region is CASSPRQGYEKLFF. The CDR3 DNA reads as TGTGCCAGCAGCCCGAGACAGGGGTATGAAAAACTGTTTTTT.

J is TRBJ2-7 and V is TRBV28, with 10 nucleotides matching TRBD1. The germline gives CDR1 MDHEN, CDR2 SYDVKM. The CDR3 has 15 amino acids. Trimming removed 5 bases from V and 6 bases from J; junction bases left unmatched: 10. CDR3 loop: CASSPTYWTGGEQYF. The CDR3 DNA reads as TGTGCCAGCAGTCCCACCTATTGGACAGGGGGCGAGCAGTACTTC.

This chain connects TRBV10-2 to TRBJ2-1; 12 nucleotides match TRBD2. CDR3 size: 18 residues. Germline values: CDR1 WSHSY, CDR2 SAAADI. Trimming removed 3 bases from V and 7 bases from J; junction bases left unmatched: 13. The CDR3 sequence is CASSEEFAASGRGNEQFF. CDR3 nucleotides: TGCGCCAGCAGTGAAGAATTTGCCGCTAGCGGGAGGGGAAATGAGCAGTTCTTC.

This chain uses TRBV28 with TRBJ2-3; 7 nucleotides agree with TRBD2. V lost 6 bases to trimming and J lost 1 base; unmatched junction nucleotides: 1. Germline CDR1 is MDHEN and CDR2 is SYDVKM. This CDR3 is 13 amino acids long. CDR3 protein: CASRSGGTDTQYF. The CDR3 bases are TGTGCCAGCAGGAGCGGGGGCACAGATACGCAGTATTTT.

This chain connects TRBV15 to TRBJ1-3; maybe TRBD1 (6 bases). V lost 0 bases to trimming and J lost 0 bases, with 15 bases between them. The CDR3 has 18 residues. The V gene's germline CDR1 is LNHNV and CDR2 YYDKDF (reference sequence). CDR3 DNA: TGTGCCACCAGCAGAGAGGGCCGAGGACAGTACTCTGGAAACACCATATATTTT. Its translation is CATSREGRGQYSGNTIYF.

The chain has TRBV15 and TRBJ2-7; 11 bases are shared with TRBD2. The CDR3 is made up of 18 amino acids. CDR1 LNHNV and CDR2 YYDKDF come from the germline V gene (reference sequence). V was clipped by 0 bases and J by 0 bases; unmatched bases: 7. The CDR3 nucleotides read TGTGCCACCAGCAGAGATATTAGCGGGAGGGTTTTCTCCTACGAGCAGTACTTC. Residues: CATSRDISGRVFSYEQYF.

V is TRBV7-2 and J is TRBJ1-1; D is perhaps TRBD1 (6 bases). The V end was cut by 5 bases, the J end by 3 bases, with 10 bases between. CDR3 length equals 13 residues. CDR1 SGHTA and CDR2 FQGNSA come from the germline V gene. The CDR3 region has the DNA TGTGCCAGCAGCCAGGGGACACACACTGAAGCTTTCTTT. Translating it yields CASSQGTHTEAFF.

This clone was detected once. The rearrangement uses TRBV5-4 and TRBJ2-5; 9 nucleotides line up with TRBD2. Losses at the gene ends were 0 bases for V and 2 bases for J; bases not matched to a gene: 5. Germline V CDR1 and CDR2: SGHNT, YYREEE (reference sequence). The CDR3 contains 16 residues. The CDR3: CASSLEASGAQETQYF. The DNA for the CDR3 is TGTGCCAGCAGCTTGGAAGCTAGCGGGGCACAAGAGACCCAGTACTTC.

The genes are TRBV7-6 and TRBJ2-7, with D perhaps TRBD2 (6 bases). This CDR3 spans 13 amino acids. V dropped 5 bases and J dropped 4 bases, with 12 bases sitting between them. Looked up from germline, CDR1 is SGHVS and CDR2 is FNYEAQ. This CDR3 reads CASSDGRGYEQYF. The CDR3 nucleotides read TGTGCCAGCAGCGACGGTCGGGGGTACGAGCAGTACTTC.

This sequence joins TRBV19 and TRBJ1-1; 8 nucleotides align to TRBD1. With 5 bases clipped from V and 1 base from J, the junction kept 6 bases outside the gene matches. Germline CDR1 is LNHDA and CDR2 is SQIVND (reference sequence). This CDR3 has 15 residues. CDR3 DNA sequence: TGTGCCAGTAGTGGCACCGGGACAGGGAACACTGAAGCTTTCTTT. This encodes CASSGTGTGNTEAFF.

The V gene is TRBV2, the J gene TRBJ2-7; 14 positions agree with TRBD2. Per the germline V gene, CDR1 is SNHLY and CDR2 is FYNNEI. After removal of 6 bases from V and 6 bases from J, the junction contained 13 bases not matched to a gene. The length of the CDR3 is 17 residues. The CDR3 region has the DNA TGTGCCAGCAGCACGGGACTAGCGGGAGAGTCGGGTCCCGAGCAGTACTTC. It encodes CASSTGLAGESGPEQYF.

CDR3 nucleotide sequence: TGTGCCAGCAGTGGCGGGGGGTACTCTGGGGCCAACGTCCTGACTTTC. Protein product: CASSGGGYSGANVLTF. The rearrangement joins TRBV28 to TRBJ2-6, with 8 positions matching TRBD2. The V gene end was trimmed by 5 bases and the J gene end by 0 bases; junction bases not matched to a gene: 3. The CDR3 loop spans 16 amino acids. Looked up from germline, CDR1 is MDHEN and CDR2 is SYDVKM.

The chain couples TRBV7-2 to TRBJ1-1, with 9 positions matching TRBD1. Per germline, CDR1 SGHTA and CDR2 FQGNSA. V was pared by 1 base and J by 3 bases, with 3 bases of the junction left unmatched. The CDR3 covers 15 residues. The CDR3 region is CASSLETGGYTEAFF. The DNA for the CDR3 is TGTGCCAGCAGCTTAGAGACAGGGGGATACACTGAAGCTTTCTTT.

This clone was counted a single time. The chain is built from TRBV11-2 and TRBJ2-1; 11 positions match TRBD2. The CDR3 runs 14 residues. V was clipped by 5 bases and J by 4 bases; unmatched bases: 1. The germline V gene has CDR1 SGHAT and CDR2 FQNNGV. In DNA, the CDR3 is TGTGCCAGCAGCCGGACTAGCGGGTACAATGAGCAGTTCTTC. Amino acid sequence: CASSRTSGYNEQFF.

This CDR3 reads CASREAALTDTQYF. CDR3 DNA sequence: TGTGCCAGCAGGGAGGCGGCTCTCACAGATACGCAGTATTTT. The chain uses TRBV6-5 and TRBJ2-3; D is possibly TRBD2 (5 bases). Trimming removed 6 bases at V and 2 bases at J, with 12 bases between. CDR3 length: 14 amino acids. Germline V gene data show CDR1 as MNHEY and CDR2 as SVGAGI.